The next 31 T cell receptor beta chains were all read from a single sample in a study of cytomegalovirus exposure and HLA in healthy donors. Amplification used 60 Vbeta primers and 13 Jbeta primers. Clones were sequenced by immunoSEQ multiplex PCR, and TCRdb holds only the in-frame ones, with some missing. The profile shows over 200,000 clones, approximately 90% of them singletons. The source material was PBMCs. The receptor source for this set is a young woman in good health and CMV-seronegative.

This sequence joins TRBV29-1 and TRBJ2-6; 10 bases are a match to TRBD1. Germline lookup yields CDR1 SQVTM and CDR2 ANQGSEA. V lost 7 bases and J lost 4; bases outside the gene matches: 10. The CDR3 covers 16 residues. The CDR3: CSARTGTGVGANVLTF. Here the CDR3 DNA reads TGCAGCGCCCGAACCGGGACAGGGGTCGGGGCCAACGTCCTGACTTTC.

The V and J genes are TRBV7-9 and TRBJ1-1; no firm D call. Per the germline V gene, CDR1 is SEHNR and CDR2 is FQNEAQ (reference sequence). The V end lost 3 bases, the J end lost 8 bases, and 16 bases lay between the germline ends. This CDR3 contains 14 residues. CDR3 sequence: CASSFSTPTLEAFF. The CDR3 coding sequence is TGTGCCAGCAGCTTCAGTACCCCAACGCTGGAAGCTTTCTTT.

The V call is TRBV7-9, the J call TRBJ1-1; D ambiguous. The CDR3 is 15 residues long. V was shortened by 2 bases and J by 5 bases, with 15 bases between the two germline ends. Per the germline V gene, CDR1 is SEHNR and CDR2 is FQNEAQ (reference sequence). In DNA, the CDR3 is TGTGCCAGCAGCTTATTATCCTCGATTGCGACTGAAGCTTTCTTT. As protein: CASSLLSSIATEAFF.

V and J are TRBV9 and TRBJ2-1; 7 nucleotides line up with TRBD2. There are 16 residues in the CDR3. V dropped 0 bases and J dropped 3; count of bases not matched to a gene: 6. Germline V gene lookup returns CDR1 SGDLS and CDR2 YYNGEE. The CDR3 region has the DNA TGTGCCAGCAGCGTAGCGGGTAGCGGGTTCTACAATGAGCAGTTCTTC. Translated: CASSVAGSGFYNEQFF.

This clone was seen a few times. J is TRBJ2-1 and V is TRBV5-1; possibly TRBD2 for D (5 bases). CDR3 length: 15 amino acids. Trimming removed 0 bases from V and 3 bases from J, with 10 bases in between. Germline V gene sequence: CDR1 SGHRS, CDR2 YFSETQ. The CDR3 sequence is CASSLEDWSYNEQFF. In nucleotides, the CDR3 is TGCGCCAGCAGCTTGGAGGACTGGAGCTACAATGAGCAGTTCTTC.

V usage is TRBV29-1 and J usage is TRBJ1-1, with TRBD1 matching over 9 bases. The germline CDR1 and CDR2 sequences are SQVTM and ANQGSEA. The V and J ends lost 3 bases and 4 bases, in that order; junction bases with no gene match: 0. The CDR3 extends over 12 amino acids. The CDR3 is CSVETGGTEAFF. The CDR3 DNA follows: TGCAGCGTTGAGACAGGGGGCACTGAAGCTTTCTTT.

V and J are TRBV27 and TRBJ2-7; TRBD1 might be the D (6 bases). Germline loops: CDR1 MNHEY, CDR2 SMNVEV (reference sequence). There are 16 residues in the CDR3. The ends were cut back, 5 bases at V and 0 bases at J, with 17 bases in the middle. The CDR3 is CASSPSTGYISYEQYF. Written as DNA, the CDR3 is TGTGCCAGCAGTCCTTCTACAGGGTATATCTCCTACGAGCAGTACTTC.

CDR3 amino acids: CASSSTSWAKGYTF. The CDR3 nucleotides read TGTGCCAGCAGTTCCACTAGCTGGGCGAAGGGCTACACCTTC. The chain combines TRBV28 with TRBJ1-2; D gene uncertain. The germline V gene has CDR1 MDHEN and CDR2 SYDVKM. Deletions cut 4 bases from V and 8 bases from J, with 17 bases between. This CDR3 region has 14 residues.

This rearrangement joins TRBV2 to TRBJ1-1, with D unclear. This CDR3 has 13 amino acids. Germline CDR1 and CDR2: SNHLY and FYNNEI. V lost 10 bases and J lost 8, with 20 bases in between. CDR3 in DNA: TGTGCCAAAGTTTCGGTGAATTTTGAAGAAGCTTTCTTT. This encodes CAKVSVNFEEAFF.

CDR3 residues: CASIPTGGGSYNEQFF. The CDR3, as DNA: TGCGCCAGCATCCCAACGGGGGGAGGCTCCTACAATGAGCAGTTCTTC. This sequence joins TRBV4-1 and TRBJ2-1; TRBD2 agrees at 7 bases. Germline V CDR1 and CDR2: MGHRA, YSYEKL. This CDR3 is built from 16 residues. V lost 7 bases, J lost 0 bases, and 9 bases stayed unmatched.

This clone was recorded once. The chain joins TRBV5-4 to TRBJ2-5; 7 bases are a match to TRBD1. Per germline, CDR1 SGHNT and CDR2 YYREEE (reference sequence). This CDR3 region has 14 residues. Trimming removed 7 bases from V and 1 base from J; junction bases left unmatched: 7. CDR3 region: CASHPDRVQETQYF. The CDR3 DNA is TGTGCCAGCCACCCTGACAGGGTCCAAGAGACCCAGTACTTC.

The chain couples TRBV2 to TRBJ1-1; a possible D gene is TRBD1 (5 bases). The CDR3 covers 13 residues. Germline V gene sequence: CDR1 SNHLY, CDR2 FYNNEI. Trimming left V 7 bases short and J 2 bases short, with 11 bases between. The CDR3 spells CASTGDRNTEAFF. The CDR3 region has the DNA TGTGCCAGCACGGGGGATAGAAACACTGAAGCTTTCTTT. Looking up the rest from reference TRBV2 and TRBJ1-1 gives the full variable domain: EPEVTQTPSHQVTQMGQEVILRCVPISNHLYFYWYRQILGQKVEFLVSFYNNEISEKSEIFDDQFSVERPDGSNFTLKIRSTKLEDSAMYFCASTGDRNTEAFFGQGTRLTVV.

The V gene is TRBV13, the J gene TRBJ1-1, with a possible D match to TRBD1 (5 bases). With 6 bases removed from V and 1 base from J, the gap between germline ends came to 9 bases. The CDR3 runs to 13 residues. CDR1 and CDR2 (germline): PRHDT, FYEKMQ (reference sequence). The CDR3 spells CASSPQGNTEAFF. Here the CDR3 DNA reads TGTGCCAGCAGTCCTCAGGGGAACACTGAAGCTTTCTTT.

This clone was recorded only once. The chain carries TRBV11-3 and TRBJ2-3; 14 bases agree with TRBD2. The CDR3 is 14 residues long. V was clipped by 5 bases and J by 9 bases; unmatched bases: 4. The germline CDR1 and CDR2 sequences are SGHNT and YENEEA. CDR3 coding DNA: TGTGCCAGCAGCCTCGGACTAGCGGGGGGAACGCAGTATTTT. Translating gives CASSLGLAGGTQYF.

V and J are TRBV14 and TRBJ1-4; weak D call: TRBD1 (6 bases). The CDR3 is 15 residues long. Trimming removed 4 bases from V and 10 bases from J, with 19 bases in between. The germline V gene encodes CDR1 SGHDN and CDR2 FVKESK. The CDR3 bases are TGTGCCAGCAGCCCTGACACAGGGCCACCGGGAAAACTGTTTTTT. It is translated as CASSPDTGPPGKLFF.

The V gene is TRBV5-4, the J gene TRBJ2-1, with 9 bases aligning to TRBD2. The CDR3 has 16 amino acids. Germline V gene sequence: CDR1 SGHNT, CDR2 YYREEE (reference sequence). Trimming took 1 base from V and 3 from J; bases not matched to a gene: 5. DNA of the CDR3: TGTGCCAGCAGCTTGACGAGCGGGAGGAGCTACAATGAGCAGTTCTTC. Its translation: CASSLTSGRSYNEQFF.

The V and J genes are TRBV6-5 and TRBJ2-5; 7 bases match TRBD1. This CDR3 is 16 amino acids long. CDR1 and CDR2 from the germline V gene are MNHEY and SVGAGI. V shed 0 bases, J shed 0 bases, and the junction held 4 bases outside the gene matches. Written as DNA, the CDR3 is TGTGCCAGCAGTTACTCGAGGGACAGCTACCAAGAGACCCAGTACTTC. Protein product: CASSYSRDSYQETQYF.

V usage is TRBV15 and J usage is TRBJ2-7; possibly TRBD2 for D (5 bases). CDR1 is LNHNV and CDR2 is YYDKDF in the germline V gene (reference sequence). The CDR3 loop spans 16 amino acids. Trimming left V 0 bases short and J 3 bases short, with 15 bases between. DNA for the CDR3: TGTGCCACCAGCAGAGATCTAGGAACGGGGAACTACGAGCAGTACTTC. Protein product: CATSRDLGTGNYEQYF.

This chain joins TRBV5-3 and TRBJ2-3; a possible D gene is TRBD2 (6 bases). TRBV5-3 is an open reading frame whose function is uncertain. The V gene lost 3 bases and the J gene lost 1 base, with 15 bases spanning the gap. The CDR3 is 16 residues long. The CDR3 sequence is CARSSPGKRGTDTQYF. The CDR3 DNA is TGTGCCAGAAGCTCCCCCGGAAAGCGGGGCACAGATACGCAGTATTTT.

V is TRBV4-1 and J is TRBJ1-3; unclear D gene. Deletions cut 0 bases from V and 1 base from J, with 7 bases between. Germline CDR1 is MGHRA and CDR2 is YSYEKL. The CDR3 covers 15 residues. This CDR3 reads CASSQDQTSGNTIYF. In DNA, the CDR3 is TGCGCCAGCAGCCAAGACCAAACATCTGGAAACACCATATATTTT.

V usage is TRBV11-2 and J usage is TRBJ1-1, with TRBD1 as a possible D gene (5 bases). CDR3 length: 11 amino acids. Germline CDR1 SGHAT, CDR2 FQNNGV. The V end lost 2 bases, the J end lost 7 bases, and 5 bases lay between the germline ends. CDR3 loop: CASSLRGEAFF. In DNA, the CDR3 is TGTGCCAGCAGCTTAAGGGGTGAAGCTTTCTTT. The complete variable domain, with remaining parts taken from reference TRBV11-2 and TRBJ1-1, reads EAGVAQSPRYKIIEKRQSVAFWCNPISGHATLYWYQQILGQGPKLLIQFQNNGVVDDSQLPKDRFSAERLKGVDSTLKIQPAKLEDSAVYLCASSLRGEAFFGQGTRLTVV.

This clone was seen only once. The chain couples TRBV29-1 to TRBJ2-3; 13 bases line up with TRBD2. V shed 7 bases and J 5 bases; nucleotides not matched to a gene: 6. The CDR3 extends over 14 amino acids. Germline CDR1 reads SQVTM; CDR2 reads ANQGSEA. CDR3 nucleotide sequence: TGCAGCGCCCGGACTAGCGGGGGTGTAGATACGCAGTATTTT. Amino acid sequence: CSARTSGGVDTQYF.

The chain is built from TRBV5-8 and TRBJ2-3; no clear D. The CDR3 totals 15 residues. The V end lost 2 bases, the J end lost 6 bases, and 16 bases lay between the germline ends. CDR1 is SGHTS, CDR2 YDEGEE, per germline. The CDR3 protein is CASSFPQVRTDTQYF. The CDR3, as DNA: TGTGCCAGCAGCTTTCCCCAAGTCAGAACCGATACGCAGTATTTT.

The V call is TRBV7-9, the J call TRBJ1-1; 7 bases fit TRBD1. Per the germline V gene, CDR1 is SEHNR and CDR2 is FQNEAQ (reference sequence). The CDR3 covers 15 residues. V lost 3 bases, J lost 0 bases, and 4 bases stayed unmatched. The CDR3 DNA reads TGTGCCAGCAGCTTGTCGGGACAGATGAACACTGAAGCTTTCTTT. Residues: CASSLSGQMNTEAFF.

The gene calls are TRBV6-1 and TRBJ1-5; tentative D call: TRBD1 (5 bases). The CDR3 sequence is 16 residues long. Germline CDR1 MNHNS, CDR2 SASEGT. V was shortened by 3 bases and J by 1 base, with 13 bases between the two germline ends. The DNA of the CDR3 is TGTGCCAGCAGTGAGTACGTTGCAGGGAGCAATCAGCCCCAGCATTTT. Its translation is CASSEYVAGSNQPQHF.

This chain connects TRBV19 to TRBJ1-5, with D unresolved. The CDR3 is 15 residues long. V was shortened by 1 base and J by 2 bases, with 9 bases between the two germline ends. Germline V lookup: CDR1 LNHDA, CDR2 SQIVND (reference sequence). The DNA of the CDR3 is TGTGCCAGTAGTATAGCCCGAGCTGGCAATCAGCCCCAGCATTTT. It yields the protein CASSIARAGNQPQHF.

This clone occurred once. The chain links TRBV6-5 to TRBJ1-4, with D unresolved. The CDR3 contains 12 residues. The germline CDR1 and CDR2 sequences are MNHEY and SVGAGI. V was trimmed by 5 bases and J by 7 bases, leaving 8 bases between them. The CDR3 spells CASSRYREKLFF. The CDR3 DNA sequence: TGTGCCAGCAGTCGGTATCGTGAAAAACTGTTTTTT.

This rearrangement joins TRBV7-2 to TRBJ1-2; tentatively, D is TRBD1 (6 bases). Germline V lookup: CDR1 SGHTA, CDR2 FQGNSA. The CDR3 extends over 13 amino acids. V was cut by 4 bases and J by 8 bases, with 14 bases left in between. CDR3 region: CASSSQQGGGYTF. CDR3 coding DNA: TGTGCCAGCAGCTCGCAACAGGGCGGGGGCTACACCTTC.

This chain uses TRBV19 with TRBJ2-3; D may be TRBD2 (5 bases). Per germline, CDR1 LNHDA and CDR2 SQIVND (reference sequence). The CDR3 has 15 amino acids. Trimming took off 0 bases at V and 6 bases at J, with 13 bases between the two ends. The CDR3 here is CASSIDREGADTQYF. The CDR3 region has the DNA TGTGCCAGTAGTATAGATCGAGAGGGAGCGGATACGCAGTATTTT.

The chain joins TRBV7-2 to TRBJ1-4; D unclear. Germline assignment: CDR1 SGHTA and CDR2 FQGNSA. The CDR3 spans 11 residues. V was shortened by 6 bases and J by 6 bases, with 5 bases between the two germline ends. CDR3 sequence (DNA): TGTGCCAGCAGGTCGGATGAAAAACTGTTTTTT. It yields the protein CASRSDEKLFF.

The rearrangement uses TRBV7-6 and TRBJ1-2, with D perhaps TRBD1 (6 bases). V was clipped by 4 bases and J by 6 bases, with 15 bases between them. In germline, CDR1 is SGHVS, CDR2 FNYEAQ. This CDR3 is 14 amino acids long. This CDR3 is CASSSAGGFNGYTF. CDR3 sequence (DNA): TGTGCCAGCAGCTCGGCGGGGGGCTTCAATGGCTACACCTTC.